The sequence of this T cell receptor (beta chain) was determined in a study of cytomegalovirus exposure and HLA in healthy donors. About the study: One earlier analysis, a look at roughly 180 million T cells, found some 100 million unique TCR beta sequences.

This clone was recorded only once. Researchers ran the PCR with 60 Vbeta and 13 Jbeta primers. Libraries were prepared by immunoSEQ multiplex PCR; TCRdb keeps only in-frame clonotypes and omits some of them. The data hold over 150,000 clones, with approximately 79% observed a single time. Sequencing was done on a sample of PBMCs. The clonotype was recovered from a girl aged 5 to 17 in good health and CMV-seropositive.

The CDR3 bases are TGTGCCAGCAGCAACAGGGTACGGGGGGCCAACGTCCTGACTTTC. It codes for CASSNRVRGANVLTF. This sequence joins TRBV5-4 and TRBJ2-6; tentatively, D is TRBD1 (6 bases). From germline, CDR1 is SGHNT and CDR2 YYREEE (reference sequence). The CDR3 has 15 amino acids. The V and J ends lost 4 bases and 4 bases respectively, with 12 bases between them.